The sequence of this T cell receptor (beta chain) was determined in a study of long-term antiretroviral therapy in people with HIV. Germline V gene data show CDR1 as SGHTA and CDR2 as FQGTGA. V was clipped by 6 bases and J by 2 bases, with 7 bases between them. The CDR3 sequence is 12 residues long. Run at survey level, the immunoSEQ assay was version v3.0. Per-sample targets for sequencing were about 40,000-50,000 T-cell genomes. Only in-frame clones appear in the TCRdb table, and some are missing; sequencing was by immunoSEQ multiplex PCR. The sample consists of roughly 36,000 clones, roughly 85% of them appearing once.

Sequenced material: unsorted PBMCs, taken just over 2.7 years before starting antiretroviral therapy. V and J are TRBV7-3 and TRBJ2-5; D unclear. The source of this sequence is a young woman with HIV. In DNA, the CDR3 is TGTGCCAGCAGGCCCATTCAAGAGACCCAGTACTTC. Translating it yields CASRPIQETQYF. Complete variable domain (other parts from reference TRBV7-3 and TRBJ2-5): GAGVSQTPSNKVTEKGKYVELRCDPISGHTALYWYRQSLGQGPEFLIYFQGTGAADDSGLPNDRFFAVRPEGSVSTLKIQRTERGDSAVYLCASRPIQETQYFGPGTRLLVL.